This T cell receptor beta chain is drawn from a study of Tregs in tolerant kidney transplant recipients. Study-wide results and limits: Activated donor B cell expansion appeared to reveal the most relevant donor-specific TCRbeta repertoire. The small number of patients limits these findings pending further validation.

Method: immunoSEQ multiplex PCR; TCRdb's copy keeps in-frame clones and lacks some. The repertoire holds under 100,000 clones, with more than 90% as singletons. This clone was picked up one time. The antigen is undetermined. Unstimulated Tregs (CD4+CD25+CD127-) and CD4+CD25- non-Tregs were sorted from PBMCs. Deletions cut 4 bases from V and 2 bases from J, with 14 bases between. CDR3 size: 15 residues. CDR1 and CDR2 (germline): KGHSH, LQKENI. The receptor's source is a human donor in good health. This chain connects TRBV18 to TRBJ2-5; no definite D call. The sample comprised CD8+ T cells from blood. DNA of the CDR3: TGTGCCAGCTCACGAGAAGGCGTCAAACAAGAGACCCAGTACTTC. Encoded protein: CASSREGVKQETQYF.